This TCR beta chain was sequenced during a study of immune cell composition in non-small cell lung cancer. In the study overall: Tumours were mainly lung adenocarcinoma or squamous cell carcinoma.

V lost 4 bases and J lost 0; bases outside the gene matches: 8. The CDR3 is 17 residues long. Germline CDR1 MGHRA, CDR2 YSYEKL. Profiled with immunoSEQ multiplex PCR; TCRdb holds only in-frame clones, not every one. The table includes fewer than 8,000 clones, approximately 80% detected once. The origin of this receptor is a human donor with non-small cell lung cancer. The sample comprised lung tumor tissue. The chain has TRBV4-1 and TRBJ1-3, with 8 bases matching TRBD1. CDR3 region: CASSRNDRGNSGNTIYF. In DNA form, the CDR3 reads TGCGCCAGCAGCCGAAACGACAGGGGAAACTCTGGAAACACCATATATTTT.